This T cell receptor beta chain was observed in a study of PD-1 blockade in mismatch repair-deficient tumors. Notes on this clone: Its antigen is unknown.

Study results and caveats: Rapid post-treatment expansion, then contraction, generally preceding radiologic response, marked tumor-resident clones.

TCRdb keeps only in-frame clones here, not all; method: immunoSEQ multiplex PCR. The sample lists some 100,000 clones; 82% were seen once. Trimming removed 4 bases from V and 8 bases from J; junction bases left unmatched: 14. Germline V gene sequence: CDR1 MNHEY, CDR2 SVGAGI. This CDR3 comprises 16 residues. The V gene is TRBV6-5, the J gene TRBJ2-3; 8 nucleotides agree with TRBD2. Specimen: peripheral blood, collected roughly 36 weeks after starting pembrolizumab. The sequence came from an adult with mismatch repair-deficient cancer. This CDR3 is CASSLGTGGPRGTQYF. The CDR3 DNA sequence: TGTGCCAGCAGTTTAGGAACGGGAGGGCCGCGAGGTACGCAGTATTTT.